The text below deals with one T cell receptor (beta chain). Sequenced by immunoSEQ multiplex PCR; TCRdb stores in-frame clones only, minus some. Of 25,000 to 35,000 clones in the sample, 70% to 90% were seen once. J gave up 4 bases and V 2 bases, and 8 bases lay outside the gene matches. Germline V CDR1 and CDR2: SGHKS, YYEKEE (reference sequence). This CDR3 is 16 amino acids long. This sample was taken from a study of blood T cell repertoires in COVID-19. The rearrangement uses TRBV5-5 and TRBJ2-3, with 9 nucleotides matching TRBD2. Specimen: peripheral blood. The TCR sequence derives from a human donor in a cohort sampled during active COVID-19. The donor label of this sample is uncertain. CDR3 DNA sequence: TGTGCCAGCAGCTTCGGAGCGGGAGGAGGCGCAGATACGCAGTATTTT. Translation gives CASSFGAGGGADTQYF.